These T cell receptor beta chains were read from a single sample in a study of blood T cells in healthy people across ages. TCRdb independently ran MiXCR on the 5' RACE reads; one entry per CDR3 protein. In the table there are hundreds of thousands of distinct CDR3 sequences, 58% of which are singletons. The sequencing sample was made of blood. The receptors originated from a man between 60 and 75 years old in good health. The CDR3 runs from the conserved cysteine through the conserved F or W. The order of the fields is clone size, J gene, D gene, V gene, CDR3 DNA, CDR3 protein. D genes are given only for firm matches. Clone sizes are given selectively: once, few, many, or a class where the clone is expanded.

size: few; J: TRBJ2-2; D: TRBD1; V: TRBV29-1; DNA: TGCAGCGTTGCACAGGGGGTCACCGGGGAGCTGTTTTTT; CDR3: CSVAQGVTGELFF
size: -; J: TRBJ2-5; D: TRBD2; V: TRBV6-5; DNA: TGTGCCAGCAGTTCTCCGGGACTAGCCTCGGAGACCCAGTACTTC; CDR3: CASSSPGLASETQYF
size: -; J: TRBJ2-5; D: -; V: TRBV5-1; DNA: TGCGCCAGCAGCCCAGCGGAAAAAGGAGGCCAGTACTTC; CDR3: CASSPAEKGGQYF
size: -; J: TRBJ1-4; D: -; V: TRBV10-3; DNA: TGTGCCAGCAGGGACGCAGACGCAAAACTGTTTTTT; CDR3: CASRDADAKLFF
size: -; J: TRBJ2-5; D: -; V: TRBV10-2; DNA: TGCGCCAGTAGCGGGACAGATTATGTCAGAGAGACCCAGTACTTC; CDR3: CASSGTDYVRETQYF
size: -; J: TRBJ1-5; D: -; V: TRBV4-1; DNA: TGCGCCAGCACCCCGACGGACATAGCCGATCAGCCCCAGCATTTT; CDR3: CASTPTDIADQPQHF
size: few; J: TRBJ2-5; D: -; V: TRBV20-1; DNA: TGCAGGCCCCTAGACGCTCAAGAGACCCAGTACTTC; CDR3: CRPLDAQETQYF
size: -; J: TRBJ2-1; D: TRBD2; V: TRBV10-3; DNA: TGTGCCATCAGCGGGACTAGCGGGGATTTCTACAATGAGCAGTTCTTC; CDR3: CAISGTSGDFYNEQFF
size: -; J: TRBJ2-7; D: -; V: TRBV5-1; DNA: TGCGCCAGCAGCTTGGAGGGACCGACAACCTACGAGCAGTACTTC; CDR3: CASSLEGPTTYEQYF
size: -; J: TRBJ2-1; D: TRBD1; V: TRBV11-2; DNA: TGTGCCAGCAGCTTACGTCGGGACAGGGTCAATGAGCAGTTCTTC; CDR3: CASSLRRDRVNEQFF
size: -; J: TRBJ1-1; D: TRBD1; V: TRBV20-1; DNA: TGCAGTGCTAGACTGCGGACAGGGATTTGCACTGAAGCTTTCTTT; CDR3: CSARLRTGICTEAFF